The clone carrying this TCR beta chain was detected a few times. As handled by the study authors: Reference gene primers were amplified, and this amplification served to estimate nucleated cell counts. TCRdb's table, derived via immunoSEQ multiplex PCR, lists solely in-frame clones and lacks some. V, J and clone size are taken as reported in that table, and D and trimming were inferred from the DNA itself. The data hold about 26,000 clones, with around two thirds observed a single time. The data derive from a study of blood T cell repertoires in COVID-19. Study at large: Sites in the United States, Italy and Spain provided acute and convalescent COVID-19 samples. The analysed material was cDNA or gDNA that came from T cells, B-cell-depleted T cells, or PBMCs.

Per the germline V gene, CDR1 is SEHNR and CDR2 is FQNEAQ (reference sequence). The CDR3 spans 14 residues. V shed 11 bases, J shed 5 bases, and the junction held 9 bases outside the gene matches. Sequencing was carried out using peripheral blood. This receptor was obtained from a man aged 55-75 years with active or convalescent COVID-19. This chain connects TRBV7-9 to TRBJ1-6; 7 bases agree with TRBD1. The CDR3 loop is CASSRDSNNSPLHF. CDR3 coding DNA: TGTGCCTCTTCGCGGGACAGCAATAATTCACCCCTCCACTTT. The whole variable domain, remainder taken from reference TRBV7-9 and TRBJ1-6, is DTGVSQNPRHKITKRGQNVTFRCDPISEHNRLYWYRQTLGQGPEFLTYFQNEAQLEKSRLLSDRFSAERPKGSFSTLEIQRTEQGDSAMYLCASSRDSNNSPLHFGNGTRLTVT.